The sequence of this T cell receptor (beta chain) was determined in a study of CD8 T cells in Susac syndrome. At the level of the study: Patients with Susac syndrome were therapy-naive, treated with corticosteroids, or treated with intravenous immunoglobulin alone when blood was collected.

With random hexamers, roughly 0.45 to 1 ug RNA was reverse transcribed. TCRdb reprocessed the immunoSEQ multiplex PCR reads with MiXCR, giving one entry per CDR3 protein. The sample contains 200,000 to 300,000 distinct CDR3 sequences, 90% to 97% of which appear only once. In germline, CDR1 is SGDLS, CDR2 YYNGEE. Deletions cut 4 bases from V and 0 bases from J, with 15 bases between. CDR3 length equals 16 residues. This sequence originates from a human donor with Susac syndrome. The rearrangement links TRBV9 to TRBJ2-3, with D perhaps given as TRBD1 or TRBD2 (5 bases each). The sample consisted of CD4+ T cells from PBMCs. CDR3 sequence: CASSSHLGDSTDTQYF. The CDR3 bases are TGTGCCAGCAGCTCCCACCTTGGGGACAGCACAGATACGCAGTATTTT.